Sequencing of this T cell receptor (beta chain) was carried out in a study of PD-L1 blockade in urothelial cancer. At the level of the study: Patients previously received 0 to 3 chemotherapy regimens. Blood yielded a median of 141,255 T cells per sample. Whole-study findings and limits: Tumor-associated blood clones were expanded more by durable-benefit patients at 3 weeks.

Concerning this clone itself: Its antigen is not known.

V was cut by 4 bases and J by 8 bases, with 11 bases left in between. There are 12 residues in the CDR3. In germline, CDR1 is MNHNS, CDR2 SASEGT. Time point: peripheral blood 6 weeks after treatment start. Here immunoSEQ multiplex PCR was the method, and the copy in TCRdb shows in-frame clones only, minus some. Among roughly 28,000 clones listed, 80% to 85% were seen once. This rearrangement joins TRBV6-1 to TRBJ1-2; no firm D call. The material was PBMCs, obtained around atezolizumab (anti-PD-L1) treatment. This TCR was recovered from a man between 65 and 85 years old with urothelial cancer. DNA for the CDR3: TGTGCCAGCAGTGGGCCTCTCTCCGGCTACACCTTC. Protein sequence: CASSGPLSGYTF.